This T cell receptor beta chain was captured in a study of blood T cells in healthy people across ages. Using a J-beta primer mix together with a sample-barcoded 5' primer, a second PCR was run for roughly 6 to 12 cycles. From the 5' RACE reads, TCRdb called clonotypes with MiXCR, one entry per CDR3 protein. The data contain 1.5 million to 2 million distinct CDR3 sequences, approximately 39% of them singletons. CDR1 and CDR2 (germline): SGHRS, YFSETQ. Trimming removed 0 bases from V and 2 bases from J, with 11 bases in between. This CDR3 region has 15 residues. For every donor, a draw yielded ten milliliters of peripheral blood.

The rearrangement uses TRBV5-1 and TRBJ2-5, with a weak D call TRBD1 (5 bases). Sequences were obtained from blood. This sequence originates from a human donor in good health. The CDR3 DNA follows: TGCGCCAGCAGCTTGGACCCAGGGCCTCAAGAGACCCAGTACTTC. It is translated as CASSLDPGPQETQYF. The full variable domain, its missing parts supplied by reference TRBV5-1 and TRBJ2-5, is KAGVTQTPRYLIKTRGQQVTLSCSPISGHRSVSWYQQTPGQGLQFLFEYFSETQRNKGNFPGRFSGRQFSNSRSEMNVSTLELGDSALYLCASSLDPGPQETQYFGPGTRLLVL.